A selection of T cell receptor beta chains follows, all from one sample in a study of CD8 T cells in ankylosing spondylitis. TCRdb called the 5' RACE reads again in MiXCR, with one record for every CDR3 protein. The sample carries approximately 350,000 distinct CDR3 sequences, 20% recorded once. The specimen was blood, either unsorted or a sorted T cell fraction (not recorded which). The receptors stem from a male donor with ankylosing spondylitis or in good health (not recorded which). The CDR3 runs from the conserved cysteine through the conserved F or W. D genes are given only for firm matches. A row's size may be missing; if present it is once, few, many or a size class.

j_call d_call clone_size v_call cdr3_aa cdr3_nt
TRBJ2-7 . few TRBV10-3 CAISAGSGRNYEQYF TGTGCCATCAGTGCAGGGTCCGGACGAAACTACGAGCAGTACTTC
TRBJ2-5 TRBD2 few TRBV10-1 CASSPTSGRSQETQYF TGCGCCAGCAGCCCAACTAGCGGGAGAAGCCAAGAGACCCAGTACTTC
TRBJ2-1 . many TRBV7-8 CASSLVETGGLEQFF TGTGCCAGCAGCTTAGTCGAGACAGGCGGTCTGGAGCAGTTCTTC
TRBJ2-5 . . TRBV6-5 CASKFLAGSLGETQYF TGTGCCAGCAAGTTCCTGGCCGGCTCCCTCGGGGAGACCCAGTACTTC
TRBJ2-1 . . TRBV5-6 CASSSTSAYNEQFF TGTGCCAGCAGCTCTACTTCAGCTTACAATGAGCAGTTCTTC
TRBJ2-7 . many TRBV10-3 CAIRGDGSYEQYF TGTGCCATCAGGGGGGACGGATCCTACGAGCAGTACTTC
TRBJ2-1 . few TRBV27 CAPDIAGDAGKDEQFF TGTGCCCCGGATATTGCAGGGGACGCAGGAAAGGATGAGCAGTTCTTC
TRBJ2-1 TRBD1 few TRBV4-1 CASSQGSGTAYNEQFF TGCGCCAGCAGCCAGGGATCCGGGACAGCCTACAATGAGCAGTTCTTC
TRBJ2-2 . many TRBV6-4 CASSDGRGTGELFF TGTGCCAGCAGTGACGGTAGGGGAACCGGGGAGCTGTTTTTT
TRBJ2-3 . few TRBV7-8 CASSSDLSTDTQYF TGTGCCAGCAGCTCGGACCTTAGCACAGATACGCAGTATTTT
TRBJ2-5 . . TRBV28 CASRLGVVETQYF TGTGCCAGCAGACTTGGGGTGGTCGAGACCCAGTACTTC
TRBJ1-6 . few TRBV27 CASSLFSSGNSPLHF TGTGCCAGCAGTTTATTTAGCAGTGGGAATTCACCCCTCCACTTT
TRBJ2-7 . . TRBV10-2 CASSESVHSYEQYF TGCGCCAGCAGTGAGTCGGTACACTCCTACGAGCAGTACTTC
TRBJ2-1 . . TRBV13 CASSLEENNEQFF TGTGCCAGCAGCTTAGAGGAGAACAATGAGCAGTTCTTC
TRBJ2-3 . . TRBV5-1 CASSPHSPDSLSTDTQYF TGCGCCAGCAGCCCGCACTCCCCGGACAGCCTTAGCACAGATACGCAGTATTTT
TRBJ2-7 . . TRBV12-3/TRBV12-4 CASSLLPTHEQYF TGTGCCAGCAGTTTACTCCCGACCCACGAGCAGTACTTC
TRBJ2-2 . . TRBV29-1 CSVKADGNTGELFF TGCAGCGTTAAAGCGGACGGTAACACCGGGGAGCTGTTTTTT
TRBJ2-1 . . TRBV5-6 CASSSLGSEQFF TGTGCCAGCAGCTCGCTAGGGAGTGAGCAGTTCTTC
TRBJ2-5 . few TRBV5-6 CASSPGARQETQYF TGTGCCAGCAGCCCTGGTGCCCGTCAAGAGACCCAGTACTTC
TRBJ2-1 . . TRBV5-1 CASSLLAGMRVDEQFF TGCGCCAGCAGCCTCCTGGCTGGCATGAGGGTCGATGAGCAGTTCTTC
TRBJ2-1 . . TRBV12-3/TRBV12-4 CASTTPGDPYNEQFF TGTGCCAGCACGACACCCGGGGACCCCTACAATGAGCAGTTCTTC
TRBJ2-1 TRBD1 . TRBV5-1 CASSGPGTGVYNEQFF TGCGCCAGCAGCGGGCCCGGGACAGGGGTTTACAATGAGCAGTTCTTC
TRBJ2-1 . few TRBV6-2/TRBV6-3 CASSVPGGLAGLENEQFF TGTGCCAGCAGTGTGCCAGGGGGGCTAGCAGGTCTAGAAAATGAGCAGTTCTTC
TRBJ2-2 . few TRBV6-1 CASSGFWPNTGELFF TGTGCCAGCAGTGGTTTCTGGCCGAACACCGGGGAGCTGTTTTTT
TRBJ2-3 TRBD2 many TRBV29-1 CSVSSGGGPDTQYF TGCAGCGTTTCTTCGGGGGGGGGCCCAGATACGCAGTATTTT
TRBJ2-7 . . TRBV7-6 CASSLAITDSYEQYF TGTGCCAGCAGCTTAGCAATAACAGACTCCTACGAGCAGTACTTC
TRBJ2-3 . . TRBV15 CATSSEDLSSPTDTQYF TGTGCCACCAGCAGTGAGGACCTCTCCTCCCCCACAGATACGCAGTATTTT
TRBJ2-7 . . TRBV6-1 CASRPFRTVSYEQYF TGTGCCAGCAGACCGTTCCGGACGGTCTCCTACGAGCAGTACTTC
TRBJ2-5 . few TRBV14 CASSQLTYQETQYF TGTGCCAGCAGCCAACTCACGTACCAAGAGACCCAGTACTTC
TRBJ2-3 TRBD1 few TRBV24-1 CATSDGDRVGDTQYF TGTGCCACCAGTGATGGGGACAGGGTAGGGGATACGCAGTATTTT
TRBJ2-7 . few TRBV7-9 CASSQAAAGKSEQYF TGTGCCAGCAGCCAAGCGGCAGCAGGGAAGAGCGAGCAGTACTTC
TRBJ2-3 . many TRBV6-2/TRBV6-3 CASSHRVETDTQYF TGTGCCAGCAGCCACAGGGTGGAAACAGATACGCAGTATTTT
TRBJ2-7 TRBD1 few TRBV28 CASRPQGARDYEQYF TGTGCCAGCAGGCCACAGGGGGCCCGAGACTACGAGCAGTACTTC
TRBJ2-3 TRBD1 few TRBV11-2 CAPGGADTQYF TGTGCCCCAGGGGGCGCAGATACGCAGTATTTT
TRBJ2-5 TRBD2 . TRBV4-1 CASSQERVLAGGSNHQETQYF TGCGCCAGCAGCCAAGAGAGGGTCCTAGCGGGGGGGTCCAACCACCAAGAGACCCAGTACTTC
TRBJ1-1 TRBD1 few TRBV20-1 CSAETGGVTEAFF TGCAGTGCTGAGACAGGGGGCGTAACTGAAGCTTTCTTT
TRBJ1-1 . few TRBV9 CASSVDRLNTEAFF TGTGCCAGCAGCGTAGACAGGTTGAACACTGAAGCTTTCTTT
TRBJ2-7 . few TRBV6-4 CASSDSNRAPTYEQYF TGTGCCAGCAGTGACTCGAACAGGGCCCCTACCTACGAGCAGTACTTC
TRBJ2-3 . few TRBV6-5 CASSPSGSGEYF TGTGCCAGCAGTCCCTCGGGGTCGGGGGAGTATTTT
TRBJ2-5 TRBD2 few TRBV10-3 CAISDRGAGGQETQYF TGTGCCATCAGTGATCGAGGAGCGGGGGGTCAAGAGACCCAGTACTTC
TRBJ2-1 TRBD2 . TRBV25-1 CASTGTNLNEQFF TGTGCCAGCACGGGGACTAACCTCAATGAGCAGTTCTTC
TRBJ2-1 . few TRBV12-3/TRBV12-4 CASSLSDLYNEQFF TGTGCCAGCAGTTTATCAGACCTCTACAATGAGCAGTTCTTC
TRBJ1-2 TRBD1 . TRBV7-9 CASSPGTGNGYTF TGTGCCAGCAGCCCCGGGACAGGGAATGGCTACACCTTC
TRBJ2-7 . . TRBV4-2 CASSQEEGNSYEQYF TGTGCCAGCAGCCAAGAAGAGGGGAACTCCTACGAGCAGTACTTC